One TCR beta chain is described in this entry. V shed 3 bases and J shed 9 bases, with 6 bases lying between them. This CDR3 contains 11 residues. TCRdb passed the 5' RACE reads through MiXCR, listing each CDR3 protein once. Here the sample spans around 300,000 distinct CDR3 sequences, roughly an eighth being singletons. This specimen belongs to a study of T-cell memory formation after mild COVID-19. The chain carries TRBV12-3 or TRBV12-4 and TRBJ2-1; D gene unclear. Specimen: PBMCs or a T cell subset sorted from them (not recorded which). The sequence was obtained from a man aged 18 to 29 who had mild COVID-19 (a few samples of this study predate the infection). Cell type and time point are not known. This chain's CDR3 is CASSLFSEQFF. DNA for the CDR3: TGTGCCAGCAGTTTGTTTAGTGAGCAGTTCTTC.